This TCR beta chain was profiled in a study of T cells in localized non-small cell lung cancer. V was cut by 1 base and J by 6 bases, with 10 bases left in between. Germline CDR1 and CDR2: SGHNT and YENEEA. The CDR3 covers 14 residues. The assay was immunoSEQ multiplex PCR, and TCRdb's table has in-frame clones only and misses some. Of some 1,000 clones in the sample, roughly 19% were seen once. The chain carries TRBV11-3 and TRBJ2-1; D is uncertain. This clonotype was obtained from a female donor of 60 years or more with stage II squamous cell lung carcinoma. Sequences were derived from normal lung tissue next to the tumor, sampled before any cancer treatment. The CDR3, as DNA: TGTGCCAGCAGCTTAGGAGTAGAACTCAATGAGCAGTTCTTC. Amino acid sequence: CASSLGVELNEQFF.